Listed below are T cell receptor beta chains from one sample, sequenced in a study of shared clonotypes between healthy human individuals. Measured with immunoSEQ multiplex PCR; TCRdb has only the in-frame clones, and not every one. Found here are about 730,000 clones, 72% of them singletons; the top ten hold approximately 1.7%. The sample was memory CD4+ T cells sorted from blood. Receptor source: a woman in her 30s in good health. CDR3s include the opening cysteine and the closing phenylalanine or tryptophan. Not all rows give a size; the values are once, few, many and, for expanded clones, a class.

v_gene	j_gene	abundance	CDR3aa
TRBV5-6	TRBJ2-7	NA	CASSGQGTAGEFTYEQYF
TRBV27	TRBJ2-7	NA	CASSLSWTPAASYEQYF
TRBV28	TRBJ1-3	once	CASIGTPAGNTIYF
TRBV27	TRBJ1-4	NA	CASSPNRVGATNEKLFF
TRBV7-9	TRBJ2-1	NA	CASSLGLAGQQQFF
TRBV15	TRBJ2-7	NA	CATSRKRKTLAGGPWEQYF
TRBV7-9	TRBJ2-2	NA	CASSVRDNGNTGELFF
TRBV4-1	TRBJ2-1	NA	CASASSGSIHEQFF
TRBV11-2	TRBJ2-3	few	CASSFAAGETDTQYF
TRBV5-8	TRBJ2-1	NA	CASSKQQGAVNEQFF
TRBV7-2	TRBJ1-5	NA	CASSLSSGSSNQPQHF
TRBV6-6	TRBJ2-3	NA	CASSGRGLAGDTQYF
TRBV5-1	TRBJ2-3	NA	CASSWDGGRVTDTQYF
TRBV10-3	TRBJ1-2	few	CAIWGQDYGYTF
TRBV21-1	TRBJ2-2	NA	CASWDFGPELFF
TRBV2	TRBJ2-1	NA	CASSGASYNEQFF
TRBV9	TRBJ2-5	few	CASSVLGQGASETQYF
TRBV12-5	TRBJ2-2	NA	CASGLLVRGATGELFF
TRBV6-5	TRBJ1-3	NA	CASSYGVSSGNTIYF
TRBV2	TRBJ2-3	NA	CASSRLAARTDTQYF
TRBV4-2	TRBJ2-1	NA	CASSQVRGLADYNEQFF
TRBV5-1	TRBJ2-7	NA	CASTRTSGSPTYEQYF
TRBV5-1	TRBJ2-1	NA	CASSPRGSDEQFF
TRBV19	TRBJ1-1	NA	CASSWGGFRRATEAFF
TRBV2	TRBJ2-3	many	CASSEAEAEDTQYF
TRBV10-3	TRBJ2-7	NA	CAIRDGTGRSGEQYF
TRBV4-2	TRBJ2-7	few	CASSSPRSESPQYF
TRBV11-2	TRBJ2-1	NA	CASSTGYNEQFF
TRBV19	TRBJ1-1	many	CASSNNRRTEAFF
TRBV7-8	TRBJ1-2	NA	CASSSATTPGGYTF
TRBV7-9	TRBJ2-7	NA	CASSVLGEQYF
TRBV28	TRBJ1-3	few	CASSLYRGNTIYF
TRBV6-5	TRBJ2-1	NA	CASSTIRTGLFEQFF
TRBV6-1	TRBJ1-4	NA	CASSGGDEKLFF
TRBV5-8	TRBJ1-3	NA	CASSLGVESSGNTIYF
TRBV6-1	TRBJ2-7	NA	CASWTSGIYEQYF
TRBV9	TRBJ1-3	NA	CASSPQGAVFRGNTIYF
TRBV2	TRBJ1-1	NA	CASRGGNTEAFF
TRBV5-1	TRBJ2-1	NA	CASSLYRGVYNEQFF
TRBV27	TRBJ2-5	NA	CASSLRTPRVSYQETQYF
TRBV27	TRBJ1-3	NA	CASSSRGTFSGNTIYF
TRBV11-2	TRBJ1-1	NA	CASRVPGSRAFF
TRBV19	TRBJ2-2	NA	CASMSRGIIWTGELFF
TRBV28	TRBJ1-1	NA	CASSLNRGREAFF
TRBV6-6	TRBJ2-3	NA	CASSYGGSSTDTQYF
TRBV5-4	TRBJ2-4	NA	CASSLGTGTGNLQYF
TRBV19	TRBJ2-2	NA	CASSMLAGGIGELFF
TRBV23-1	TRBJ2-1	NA	CASSQYYATYNEQLF
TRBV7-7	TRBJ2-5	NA	CASSFSGNQETQYF
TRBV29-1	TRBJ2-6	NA	CSVVVPGANVLTF
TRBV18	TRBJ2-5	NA	CASSPSFRQETQYF
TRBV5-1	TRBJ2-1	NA	CASSTDRVEYNEQFF
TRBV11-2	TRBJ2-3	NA	CASSQVGGQGTDTQYF
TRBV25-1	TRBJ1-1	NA	CASGGQGTEAFF